The present TCR beta chain was sequenced within a study of blood T cell repertoires in COVID-19 (TCRdb year 2020). Regarding the complete study: Samples from collaborators originated in the United States, Italy and Spain and spanned both the acute and convalescent phases of COVID-19. Samples were obtained from the ongoing ImmuneRACE study (first 160 participants) and from 1,254 subjects provided by 6 global collaborators. Where HLA class I and class II types were available, the types were taken from metadata supplied by the sample provider, not from assay-based typing. A freely available public database, intended as a resource for researchers studying the immune response to SARS-CoV-2, is where the repertoires were released. Deeply sampled blood TCRbeta repertoires from subjects exposed to, actively infected with, or recovered from COVID-19 were included in the dataset. The material from the prospective study consisted of cDNA or gDNA derived from T cells, B-cell-depleted T cells, or PBMCs. Sample metadata almost always included a de-identified subject ID, COVID-19 status, age in years and sex.

Collaborating institutions collected whole blood in K2EDTA tubes following their own protocols. For TCRbeta analysis, collaborators shipped samples in one of three forms: frozen whole blood, isolated PBMCs, or DNA extracted from either of those sample types. On this clone: Its antigen is unknown. Base quality data are lacking; no much larger clone is found one base away.

On the study overall, not on this receptor specifically: The quantity of clinical and demographic metadata differed by source and by participant and was supplied without curation.

TCRbeta CDR3 regions were amplified from genomic DNA using the immunoSEQ Assay, a bias-controlled multiplex PCR. The published analysis was carried out like this. Nucleated cell counts per sample were estimated from amplification of reference gene primers within the assay. Sequence reads were collapsed and filtered to measure the absolute abundance of every unique TCRbeta CDR3 rearrangement. For each sample, productive Simpson clonality was calculated as the square root of Simpson's diversity index over productive rearrangements. As stored in TCRdb, this immuneACCESS dataset retains in-frame rearrangements with V and J assigned. A fraction of the clones does not appear; measured against another copy, unresolved V genes explain less than half of the discrepancy, and the remainder lacks a known reason. The DNA was the basis for D and trimming; V, J and clone size are from that table. The sample table lists approximately 74,000 clones, approximately 86% of them with a count of one. The ten largest clones take up roughly 2% of the sample.

In the germline V gene, CDR1 corresponds to MNHEY and CDR2 to SVGEGT. For this chain, trimming is 6 bases at the V end and 6 bases at the J end, and the number of junction bases without a gene match is 14. Measured from the cysteine to the phenylalanine, the CDR3 is 16 residues long. The CDR3 DNA has 48 bases and is translated from base 1. The rearranged segments are TRBV6-2 or TRBV6-3 and TRBJ1-2, with 9 bases matching TRBD1. This receptor was obtained from a woman aged 55-75 years with acute or convalescent COVID-19. Sequences were obtained from peripheral blood. CDR3 protein: CASSRRPGTGLDGYTF. The nucleotide sequence is TGTGCCAGCAGCCGTCGTCCCGGGACAGGGTTAGATGGCTACACCTTC.